Here is one T cell receptor beta chain with its context. The target antigen is unknown. CDR3 length: 17 amino acids. V lost 9 bases and J lost 3; bases outside the gene matches: 16. Per the germline V gene, CDR1 is MNHEY and CDR2 is SMNVEV (reference sequence). This sample stems from a study of blood T cells in healthy people across ages. Study-level results: TCR beta diversity, measured per million T cells, fell in a roughly linear way with age. The diversity estimates, figures obtained from one million T cells, were considered underestimates.

Next came a second PCR, run for about 7 to 12 cycles, which used a sample-barcoded 5' primer along with a J-beta primer mix. Each CDR3 protein is one row after TCRdb ran MiXCR on the 5' RACE reads. The sample consists of roughly 1.5 million distinct CDR3 sequences, roughly 43% of them appearing once. Donors each provided around 10 milliliters of peripheral blood. With each sample, at least 5.5 micrograms of total RNA were extracted. The chain couples TRBV27 to TRBJ2-7; 11 nucleotides align to TRBD2. Sequenced input: blood. The receptor comes from a young woman in good health. The CDR3 DNA reads TGTGCCAGTTGGGGGACCGCTACCGGGACTAGCGGCTACGAGCAGTACTTC. It codes for CASWGTATGTSGYEQYF.